The source of this T cell receptor beta chain is a study of yellow fever vaccine responses in identical twins. Study-wide results and limits: Twins' vaccine T cell response reportedly gave the appearance of partial convergence and partial personalization.

TCRdb reanalysed the RT-PCR reads using MiXCR and keeps one entry per CDR3 protein. The table shows approximately 32,000 distinct CDR3 sequences, with more than 45% occurring only once. Remarks on this clonotype: The antigen remains undetermined.

The J segment lost 8 bases and the V segment lost 6 bases, leaving 16 bases of the junction unmatched. Germline V gene data show CDR1 as SQVTM and CDR2 as ANQGSEA. This CDR3 comprises 16 residues. Sequenced material: T cells from blood (PBMCs), unsorted or a sorted subset (not recorded which), taken before or after yellow fever vaccination (not recorded which). The V call is TRBV29-1, the J call TRBJ2-1; TRBD1 aligns across 10 bases. This receptor was taken from a woman aged 18-35 years who received the yellow fever vaccine. CDR3 nucleotide sequence: TGCAGCGTCCCGGACAGGGGGGGTTTCCTTTTCGATGAGCAGTTCTTC. Translated: CSVPDRGGFLFDEQFF.